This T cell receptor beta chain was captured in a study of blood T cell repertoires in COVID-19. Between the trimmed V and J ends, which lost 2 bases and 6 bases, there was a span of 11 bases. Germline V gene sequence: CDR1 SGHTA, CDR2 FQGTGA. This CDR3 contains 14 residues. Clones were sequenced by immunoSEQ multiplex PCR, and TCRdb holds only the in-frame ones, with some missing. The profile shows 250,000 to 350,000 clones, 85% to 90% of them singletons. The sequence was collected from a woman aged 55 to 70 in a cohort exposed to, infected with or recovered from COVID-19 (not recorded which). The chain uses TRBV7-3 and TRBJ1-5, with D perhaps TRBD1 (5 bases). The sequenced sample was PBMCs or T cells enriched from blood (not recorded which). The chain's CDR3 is CASSLGGGGQPQHF. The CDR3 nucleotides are TGTGCCAGCAGCTTAGGTGGGGGGGGTCAGCCCCAGCATTTT.